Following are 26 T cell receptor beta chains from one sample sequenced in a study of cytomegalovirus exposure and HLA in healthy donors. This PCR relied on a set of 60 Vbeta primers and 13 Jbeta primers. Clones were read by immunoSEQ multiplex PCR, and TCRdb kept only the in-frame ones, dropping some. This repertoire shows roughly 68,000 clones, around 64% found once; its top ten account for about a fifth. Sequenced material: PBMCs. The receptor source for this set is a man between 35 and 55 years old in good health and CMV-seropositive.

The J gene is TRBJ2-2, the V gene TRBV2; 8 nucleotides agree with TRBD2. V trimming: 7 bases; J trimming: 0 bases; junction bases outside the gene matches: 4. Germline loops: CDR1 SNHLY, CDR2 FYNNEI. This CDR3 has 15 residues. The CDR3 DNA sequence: TGTGCCAGCAATATGGGACTAGCGAACACCGGGGAGCTGTTTTTT. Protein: CASNMGLANTGELFF.

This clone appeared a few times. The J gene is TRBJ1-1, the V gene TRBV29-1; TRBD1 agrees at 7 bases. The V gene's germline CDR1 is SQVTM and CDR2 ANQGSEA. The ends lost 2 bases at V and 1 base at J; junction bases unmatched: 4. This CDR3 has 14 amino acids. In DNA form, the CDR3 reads TGCAGCGTTGAACCCCGGGACAGGAACACTGAAGCTTTCTTT. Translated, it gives CSVEPRDRNTEAFF.

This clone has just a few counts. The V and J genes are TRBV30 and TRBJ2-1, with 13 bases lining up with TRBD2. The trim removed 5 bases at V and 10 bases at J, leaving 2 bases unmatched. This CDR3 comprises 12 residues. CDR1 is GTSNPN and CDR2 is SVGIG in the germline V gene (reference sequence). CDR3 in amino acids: CAWGGLAGEQFF. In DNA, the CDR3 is TGTGCCTGGGGGGGACTAGCGGGGGAGCAGTTCTTC.

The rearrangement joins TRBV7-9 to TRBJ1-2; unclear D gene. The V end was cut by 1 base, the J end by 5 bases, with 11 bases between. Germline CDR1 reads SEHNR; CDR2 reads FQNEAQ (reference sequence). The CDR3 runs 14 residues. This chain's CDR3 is CASSLVTIGYGYTF. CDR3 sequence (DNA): TGTGCCAGCAGCTTAGTTACCATCGGGTATGGCTACACCTTC. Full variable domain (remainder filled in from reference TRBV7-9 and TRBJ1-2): DTGVSQNPRHKITKRGQNVTFRCDPISEHNRLYWYRQTLGQGPEFLTYFQNEAQLEKSRLLSDRFSAERPKGSFSTLEIQRTEQGDSAMYLCASSLVTIGYGYTFGSGTRLTVV.

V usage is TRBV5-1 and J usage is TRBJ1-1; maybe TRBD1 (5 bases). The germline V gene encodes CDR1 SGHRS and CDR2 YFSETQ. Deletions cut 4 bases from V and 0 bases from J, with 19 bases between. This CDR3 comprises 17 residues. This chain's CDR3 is CASSRTDKVDLNTEAFF. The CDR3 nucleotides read TGCGCCAGCAGCAGAACGGACAAGGTGGATCTGAACACTGAAGCTTTCTTT.

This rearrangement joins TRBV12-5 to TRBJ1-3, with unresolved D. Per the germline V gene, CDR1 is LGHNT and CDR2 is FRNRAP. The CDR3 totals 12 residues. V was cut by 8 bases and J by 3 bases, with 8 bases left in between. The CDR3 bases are TGTGCTAGTCTCTCCGTTGGAAACACCATATATTTT. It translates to CASLSVGNTIYF.

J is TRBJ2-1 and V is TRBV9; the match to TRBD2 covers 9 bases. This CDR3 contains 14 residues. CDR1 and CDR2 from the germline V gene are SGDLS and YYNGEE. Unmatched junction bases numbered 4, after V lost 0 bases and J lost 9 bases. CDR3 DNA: TGTGCCAGCAGCGTAGGTGGCGGGGGGGCTGAGCAGTTCTTC. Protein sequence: CASSVGGGGAEQFF.

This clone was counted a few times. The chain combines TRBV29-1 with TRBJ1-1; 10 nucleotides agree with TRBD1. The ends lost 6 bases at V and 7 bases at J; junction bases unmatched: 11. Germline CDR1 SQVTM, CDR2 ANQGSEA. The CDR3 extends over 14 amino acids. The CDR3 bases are TGCAGCGTCCAAACCGGGACAGGGGCGGGTGAAGCTTTCTTT. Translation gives CSVQTGTGAGEAFF.

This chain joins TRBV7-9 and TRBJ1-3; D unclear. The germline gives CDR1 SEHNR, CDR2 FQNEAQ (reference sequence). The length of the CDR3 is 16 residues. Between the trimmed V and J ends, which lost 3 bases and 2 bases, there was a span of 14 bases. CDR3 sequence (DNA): TGTGCCAGCAGCTTCCCAAAGCGGCAGCCTGGAAACACCATATATTTT. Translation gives CASSFPKRQPGNTIYF.

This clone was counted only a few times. DNA of the CDR3: TGTGCCAGTAGCCAGGGACTAGCGGAGAACACCGGGGAGCTGTTTTTT. This codes for CASSQGLAENTGELFF. The chain couples TRBV19 to TRBJ2-2; 11 nucleotides align to TRBD2. The CDR3 runs to 16 residues. V trimming: 6 bases; J trimming: 1 base; junction bases outside the gene matches: 4. CDR1 and CDR2 (germline): LNHDA, SQIVND (reference sequence).

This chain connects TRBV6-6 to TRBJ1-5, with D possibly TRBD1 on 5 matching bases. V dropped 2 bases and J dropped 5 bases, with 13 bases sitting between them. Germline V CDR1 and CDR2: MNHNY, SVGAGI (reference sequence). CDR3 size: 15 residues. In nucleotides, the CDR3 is TGTGCCAGCAGTTACGTCAGGGTAGAGGATCAGCCCCAGCATTTT. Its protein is CASSYVRVEDQPQHF.

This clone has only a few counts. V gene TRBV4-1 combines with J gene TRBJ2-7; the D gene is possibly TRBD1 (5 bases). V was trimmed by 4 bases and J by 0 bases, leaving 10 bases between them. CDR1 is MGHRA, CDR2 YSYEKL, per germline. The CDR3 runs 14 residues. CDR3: CASSLRQSSYEQYF. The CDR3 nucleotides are TGCGCCAGCAGCCTCAGACAGTCCTCCTACGAGCAGTACTTC.

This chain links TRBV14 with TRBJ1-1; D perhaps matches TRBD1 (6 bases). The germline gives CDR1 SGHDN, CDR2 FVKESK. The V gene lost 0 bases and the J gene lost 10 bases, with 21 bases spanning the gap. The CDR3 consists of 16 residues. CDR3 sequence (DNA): TGTGCCAGCAGCCAAGATCTCTCAGGGGTGGATCGTGGAGCTTTCTTT. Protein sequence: CASSQDLSGVDRGAFF.

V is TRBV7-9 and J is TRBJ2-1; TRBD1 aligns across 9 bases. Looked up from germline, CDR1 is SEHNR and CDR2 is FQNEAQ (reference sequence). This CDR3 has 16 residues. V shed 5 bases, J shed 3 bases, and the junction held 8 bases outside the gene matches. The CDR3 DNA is TGTGCCAGCAGCCCAATTACAGGGGGCCGCTACAATGAGCAGTTCTTC. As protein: CASSPITGGRYNEQFF.

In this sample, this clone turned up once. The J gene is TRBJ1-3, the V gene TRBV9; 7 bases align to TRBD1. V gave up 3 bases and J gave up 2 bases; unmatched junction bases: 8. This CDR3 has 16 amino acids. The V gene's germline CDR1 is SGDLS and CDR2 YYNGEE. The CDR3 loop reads CASSAWTGLTGNTIYF. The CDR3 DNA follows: TGTGCCAGCAGCGCCTGGACAGGATTAACTGGAAACACCATATATTTT.

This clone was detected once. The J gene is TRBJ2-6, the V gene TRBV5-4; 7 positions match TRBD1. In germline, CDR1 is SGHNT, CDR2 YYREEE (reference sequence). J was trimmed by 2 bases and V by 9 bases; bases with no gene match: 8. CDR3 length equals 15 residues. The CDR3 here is CATTQQGAGANVLTF. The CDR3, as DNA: TGTGCCACCACCCAGCAGGGGGCTGGGGCCAACGTCCTGACTTTC.

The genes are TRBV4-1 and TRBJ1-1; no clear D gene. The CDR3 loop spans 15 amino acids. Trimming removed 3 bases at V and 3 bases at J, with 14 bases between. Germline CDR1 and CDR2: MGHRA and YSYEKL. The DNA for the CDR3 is TGCGCCAGCAGCCATGCTCTAATGGGCCACACTGAAGCTTTCTTT. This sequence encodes CASSHALMGHTEAFF.

The CDR3 region has the DNA TGTGCCAGCAGTTCTCCGGGACTAGCGGGAGGAGAGCAGTACTTC. Translating it yields CASSSPGLAGGEQYF. The rearrangement links TRBV6-5 to TRBJ2-7; 15 bases agree with TRBD2. The CDR3 spans 15 residues. V shed 4 bases, J shed 7 bases, and the junction held 5 bases outside the gene matches. CDR1 is MNHEY, CDR2 SVGAGI, per germline.

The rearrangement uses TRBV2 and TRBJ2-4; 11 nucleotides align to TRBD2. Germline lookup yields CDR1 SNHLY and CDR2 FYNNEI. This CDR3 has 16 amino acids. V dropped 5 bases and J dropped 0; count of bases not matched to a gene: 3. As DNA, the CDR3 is TGTGCCAGCAGTTCGCTAGCGGGGGGAGCCAAAAACATTCAGTACTTC. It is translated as CASSSLAGGAKNIQYF.

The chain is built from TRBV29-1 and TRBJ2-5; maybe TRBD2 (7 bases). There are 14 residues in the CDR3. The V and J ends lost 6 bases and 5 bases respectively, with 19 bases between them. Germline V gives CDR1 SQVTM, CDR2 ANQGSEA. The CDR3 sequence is CSVEGGVEVETQYF. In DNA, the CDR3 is TGCAGCGTGGAGGGGGGGGTGGAGGTGGAGACCCAGTACTTC. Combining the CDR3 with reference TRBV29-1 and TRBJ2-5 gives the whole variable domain SAVISQKPSRDICQRGTSLTIQCQVDSQVTMMFWYRQQPGQSLTLIATANQGSEATYESGFVIDKFPISRPNLTFSTLTVSNMSPEDSSIYLCSVEGGVEVETQYFGPGTRLLVL.

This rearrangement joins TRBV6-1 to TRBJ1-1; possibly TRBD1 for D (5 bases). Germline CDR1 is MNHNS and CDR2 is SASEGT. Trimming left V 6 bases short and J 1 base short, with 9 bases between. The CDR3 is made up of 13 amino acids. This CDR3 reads CASSPTENTEAFF. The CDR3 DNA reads TGTGCCAGCAGCCCGACAGAGAACACTGAAGCTTTCTTT.

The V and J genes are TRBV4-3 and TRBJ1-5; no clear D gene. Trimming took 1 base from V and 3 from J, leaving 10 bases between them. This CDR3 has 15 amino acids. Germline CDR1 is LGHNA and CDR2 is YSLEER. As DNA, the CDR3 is TGCGCCAGCAGCCAAGCCAGAGGTCCCAATCAGCCCCAGCATTTT. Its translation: CASSQARGPNQPQHF.

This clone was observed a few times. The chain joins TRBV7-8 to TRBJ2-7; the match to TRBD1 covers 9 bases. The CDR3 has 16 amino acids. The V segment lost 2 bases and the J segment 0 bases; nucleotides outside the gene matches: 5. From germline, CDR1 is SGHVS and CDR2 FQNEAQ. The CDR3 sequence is CASSLIGTGPSYEQYF. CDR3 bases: TGTGCCAGCAGCTTAATTGGGACAGGGCCCTCCTACGAGCAGTACTTC.

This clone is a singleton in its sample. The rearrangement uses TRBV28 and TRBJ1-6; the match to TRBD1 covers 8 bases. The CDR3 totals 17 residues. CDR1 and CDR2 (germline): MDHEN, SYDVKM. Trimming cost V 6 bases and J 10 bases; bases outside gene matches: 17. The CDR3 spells CASRGQETGSEKSPLHF. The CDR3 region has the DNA TGTGCCAGCAGGGGACAGGAGACAGGGTCGGAAAAGTCACCCCTCCACTTT.

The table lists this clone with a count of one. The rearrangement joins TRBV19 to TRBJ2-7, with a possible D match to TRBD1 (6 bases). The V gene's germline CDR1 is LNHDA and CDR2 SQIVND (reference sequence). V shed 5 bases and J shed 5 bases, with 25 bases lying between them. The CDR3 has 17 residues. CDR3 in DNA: TGTGCCAGTAGTTCTCTCCGCATAACAGGGCATGGAAACGAGCAGTACTTC. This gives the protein CASSSLRITGHGNEQYF.

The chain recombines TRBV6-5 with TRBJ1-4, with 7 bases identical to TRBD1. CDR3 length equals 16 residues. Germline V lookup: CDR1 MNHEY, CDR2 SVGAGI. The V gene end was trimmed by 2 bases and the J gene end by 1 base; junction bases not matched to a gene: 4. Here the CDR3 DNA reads TGTGCCAGCAGTTACGGAGGGGGCGGAACTAATGAAAAACTGTTTTTT. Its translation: CASSYGGGGTNEKLFF.